This T cell receptor (beta chain) is drawn from a study of blood T cell repertoires in COVID-19. Germline assignment: CDR1 SGHAT and CDR2 FQNNGV. The CDR3 has 15 amino acids. V dropped 3 bases and J dropped 0; count of bases not matched to a gene: 3. Original analysis: Amplification from reference gene primers served as the basis for estimated nucleated cell counts. Generated by immunoSEQ multiplex PCR, the TCRdb table keeps only in-frame clones and is missing some. The V and J calls and clone size are taken from that table; D and trimming were inferred from the DNA. The sample has some 170,000 clones, about 91% seen once.

The receptor was isolated from a woman aged 50 to 60 with acute or convalescent COVID-19. The sample consisted of peripheral blood. V gene TRBV11-2 combines with J gene TRBJ2-7, with 9 bases that match TRBD2. CDR3 in amino acids: CASSLSSGDSYEQYF. In nucleotides, the CDR3 is TGTGCCAGCAGCTTGTCTAGCGGGGACTCCTACGAGCAGTACTTC.